This is a list of T cell receptor beta chains from one sample in a study of shared clonotypes between healthy human individuals. The method was immunoSEQ multiplex PCR; TCRdb's version includes in-frame clones alone and lacks a portion of them. The sample has 660,000 or so clones, 96% seen once. Source material: naive CD8+ T cells sorted from blood. The receptors were gathered from a woman in her twenties or thirties in good health. The CDR3 runs from the conserved cysteine through the conserved F or W.

CDR3aa: CASSLGQVGQAGELFF
v_gene: TRBV7-9
j_gene: TRBJ2-2

CDR3aa: CASSLASSLQYF
v_gene: TRBV5-6
j_gene: TRBJ2-7

CDR3aa: CASSLAGSSYEQYF
v_gene: TRBV7-2
j_gene: .

CDR3aa: CASSLRLAATGELFF
v_gene: TRBV7-9
j_gene: TRBJ2-2

CDR3aa: CASSPMYGGYEQYF
v_gene: TRBV11-2
j_gene: TRBJ2-7

CDR3aa: CASRKGWGFQPQHF
v_gene: TRBV27
j_gene: TRBJ1-5

CDR3aa: CASSQDLTSGIPHEQYF
v_gene: TRBV4-2
j_gene: TRBJ2-7

CDR3aa: CSVGRKRGQPRGAFF
v_gene: TRBV29-1
j_gene: TRBJ1-1

CDR3aa: CASSEADGANGYTF
v_gene: TRBV6-1
j_gene: TRBJ1-2

CDR3aa: CASSYGAGTETQYF
v_gene: TRBV5-6
j_gene: TRBJ2-5

CDR3aa: CASSVDGNGYTF
v_gene: TRBV9
j_gene: TRBJ1-2

CDR3aa: CASSVGGGETQYF
v_gene: TRBV9
j_gene: TRBJ2-5

CDR3aa: CASSLLGGETQYF
v_gene: TRBV28
j_gene: TRBJ2-5

CDR3aa: CASSLRPTTADTQYF
v_gene: TRBV28
j_gene: TRBJ2-3

CDR3aa: CASSFTGGNYGYTF
v_gene: TRBV5-4
j_gene: TRBJ1-2

CDR3aa: CASSYWQGGSYEQYF
v_gene: TRBV6-6
j_gene: TRBJ2-7

CDR3aa: CASSERQGAAGKNGYTF
v_gene: TRBV10-2
j_gene: TRBJ1-2

CDR3aa: CASSLWGGTNEKLFF
v_gene: TRBV27
j_gene: TRBJ1-4

CDR3aa: CASFPPPSTDTQYF
v_gene: TRBV27
j_gene: TRBJ2-3

CDR3aa: CASSAGVGDSYEQYF
v_gene: TRBV5-1
j_gene: TRBJ2-7

CDR3aa: CASTSTGGDYEQYF
v_gene: TRBV28
j_gene: TRBJ2-7

CDR3aa: CASSLMGRALAGGGTGELFF
v_gene: TRBV5-4
j_gene: TRBJ2-2

CDR3aa: CASKAGGHSYEQYF
v_gene: TRBV2
j_gene: TRBJ2-7

CDR3aa: CASSLGGLEQFF
v_gene: TRBV7-9
j_gene: TRBJ2-1

CDR3aa: CAWSAVGYNEQFF
v_gene: TRBV30
j_gene: TRBJ2-1